This is a list of T cell receptor beta chains from one sample in a study of early T cells in non-severe SARS-CoV-2 infection. TCRdb passed the 5' RACE reads through MiXCR, listing each CDR3 protein once. The repertoire has about 80,000 distinct CDR3 sequences, approximately 5% of them found once; the top ten carry around 7.5%. This sample comprised whole blood, obtained at baseline. Source of these receptors: an adult who was a healthcare worker with PCR-confirmed SARS-CoV-2 infection or an uninfected control (not recorded which). The CDR3 runs from the conserved cysteine through the conserved F or W. A D gene is named only where the DNA matches it firmly. Where a row states a size, it is once, few, many or the class of an expanded clone; other rows omit it.

size	V	J	D	DNA	CDR3
.	TRBV28	TRBJ2-7	TRBD1	TGTGCCAGCACCGGGACAGGCTACGAGCAGTACTTC	CASTGTGYEQYF
.	TRBV12-3/TRBV12-4	TRBJ2-3	TRBD1	TGTGCCAGCAGTTTCAGACAGGGCACAGGGGATACGCAGTATTTT	CASSFRQGTGDTQYF
.	TRBV28	TRBJ1-5	.	TGTGCCAGCAGTTTGGTCACCTCGAATCAGCCCCAGCATTTT	CASSLVTSNQPQHF
once	TRBV25-1	TRBJ2-5	.	TGTGCCAGCAGTGAATTTTTCGGCGGACAAGAGACCCAGTACTTC	CASSEFFGGQETQYF
few	TRBV11-2	TRBJ2-7	TRBD1	TGTGCCAGCAGCAGGACAGGGGACTACGAGCAGTACTTC	CASSRTGDYEQYF
.	TRBV2	TRBJ2-2	.	TGTGCCAGCAGTGAAGAGCTGAACACCGGGGAGCTGTTTTTT	CASSEELNTGELFF
many	TRBV7-6	TRBJ2-2	.	TGTGCCAGCAGCGCTAGTGGGGCCGGGGAGCTGTTTTTT	CASSASGAGELFF
many	TRBV15	TRBJ2-4	.	TGTGCCACCAGCACCATACAGGGTGCCAAAAACATTCAGTACTTC	CATSTIQGAKNIQYF
few	TRBV6-5	TRBJ2-1	.	TGTGCCAGCAGTTACGATGCGGGCTTTTCCTACAATGAGCAGTTCTTC	CASSYDAGFSYNEQFF
many	TRBV7-6	TRBJ2-7	TRBD2	TGTGCCAGCAGCCACCGGGGGGGACTAGCGGACCCTTACGAGCAGTACTTC	CASSHRGGLADPYEQYF
many	TRBV20-1	TRBJ2-7	.	TGCAGTGCTAAGGGGACACTTACATCCTACGAGCAGTACTTC	CSAKGTLTSYEQYF
many	TRBV20-1	TRBJ2-1	.	TGCAGTGCCCGAGAATTCAGCGGAAGCTCCTACAATGAGCAGTTCTTC	CSAREFSGSSYNEQFF
.	TRBV28	TRBJ1-5	.	TGTGCCAGCAGTTTCACAGGCCGCAATCAGCCCCAGCATTTT	CASSFTGRNQPQHF
many	TRBV7-9	TRBJ2-3	TRBD2	TGTGCCAGCAGCCCGGGACTAGCGGACACCACAGATACGCAGTATTTT	CASSPGLADTTDTQYF
many	TRBV20-1	TRBJ2-1	TRBD2	TGCAGTGCTGAGGGACTAGCGGGCCTGGCCGATGAGCAGTTCTTC	CSAEGLAGLADEQFF
few	TRBV25-1	TRBJ1-1	.	TGTGCCAGCAGTGGACCCAGGCCGGGACCGACGGAGACTGTCACTGAAGCTTTCTTT	CASSGPRPGPTETVTEAFF
many	TRBV4-2	TRBJ1-3	.	TGTGCCAGCAGCCAAGAGATTCCCAGCTCTGGAAACACCATATATTTT	CASSQEIPSSGNTIYF
many	TRBV7-6	TRBJ2-2	.	TGTGCCAGCAGCTTGCCTCTCGGGAGCGCGAGCAACACCGGGGAGCTGTTTTTT	CASSLPLGSASNTGELFF
many	TRBV14	TRBJ1-2	.	TGTGCCAGCAGCCAAGAACGCGGGCGCGGGTATGGCTACACCTTC	CASSQERGRGYGYTF
.	TRBV7-6	TRBJ2-1	TRBD1	TGTGCCAGCAGCCGAACAGGTCCAGGGACAGGATATTACAATGAGCAGTTCTTC	CASSRTGPGTGYYNEQFF
.	TRBV29-1	TRBJ1-1	.	TGCAGCGCCACCCGGACAGTGATGAACACTGAAGCTTTCTTT	CSATRTVMNTEAFF
few	TRBV4-2	TRBJ2-7	.	TGTGCCAGCAGCTATGACAGCCACGAGCAGTACTTC	CASSYDSHEQYF
few	TRBV5-1	TRBJ2-2	.	TGCGCCAGCAGCTTGGACCCGACCGGGGAGCTGTTTTTT	CASSLDPTGELFF
few	TRBV13	TRBJ2-6	.	TGTGCCAGCAGCCTCGTGGGCTCTGGGGCCAACGTCCTGACTTTC	CASSLVGSGANVLTF
few	TRBV30	TRBJ1-5	.	TGTGCCTGGAGTGGCGGCAGGGGCAATCAGCCCCAGCATTTT	CAWSGGRGNQPQHF
many	TRBV27	TRBJ1-2	.	TGTGCCAGCAGTTTATCGCTCACAGCTTCTAACTATGGCTACACCTTC	CASSLSLTASNYGYTF
few	TRBV28	TRBJ1-1	.	TGTGCCAGCAGTCAGGCACAGTTCACTGAAGCTTTCTTT	CASSQAQFTEAFF
many	TRBV12-3/TRBV12-4	TRBJ1-5	.	TGTGCCAGCACCTACGTCGGCAGGGATCAGCCCCAGCATTTT	CASTYVGRDQPQHF
many	TRBV3-1	TRBJ2-7	.	TGTGCCAGCAGCCAAGCAGCGGGCAAAACCTACGAGCAGTACTTC	CASSQAAGKTYEQYF
few	TRBV12-3/TRBV12-4	TRBJ2-1	TRBD2	TGTGCCAGCAGTTGGACTAGCGGGAGCTATTCCTACAATGAGCAGTTCTTC	CASSWTSGSYSYNEQFF
medium-sized	TRBV5-6	TRBJ2-1	TRBD2	TGTGCCAGCAGCCCAGCGGGAGCAGGCTTCAACAATGAGCAGTTCTTC	CASSPAGAGFNNEQFF
many	TRBV6-2/TRBV6-3	TRBJ1-5	.	TGTGCCAGCAGTTACGTTGGGAGGGAATGGGGGAATCAGCCCCAGCATTTT	CASSYVGREWGNQPQHF
few	TRBV20-1	TRBJ2-3	TRBD2	TGCAGTGCCTACCCCGCTAGCGGGAACACAGATACGCAGTATTTT	CSAYPASGNTDTQYF
many	TRBV29-1	TRBJ2-3	TRBD2	TGCAGCGTGACTAGCGGGAGCTTGGATACGCAGTATTTT	CSVTSGSLDTQYF
few	TRBV7-9	TRBJ1-4	.	TGTGCCAGCAGCTTGGGCAGCCTAACAACTAATGAAAAACTGTTTTTT	CASSLGSLTTNEKLFF
.	TRBV5-1	TRBJ2-3	.	TGCGCCAGCAGCCAGACCGTACAAGCAGATACGCAGTATTTT	CASSQTVQADTQYF
few	TRBV7-9	TRBJ1-1	TRBD1	TGTGCCAGCAGCTTCCCCCCGGGGACAGATAACACTGAAGCTTTCTTT	CASSFPPGTDNTEAFF
few	TRBV5-1	TRBJ2-3	.	TGCGCCAGCAGGACCACAGATACGCAGTATTTT	CASRTTDTQYF
few	TRBV28	TRBJ2-7	.	TGTGCCAGCAGTTTATGGCGGGGTACCTACGAGCAGTACTTC	CASSLWRGTYEQYF
few	TRBV7-2	TRBJ1-4	TRBD1	TGTGCCAGCAGCCCGCGACAGGGGGCGCTTGAAAAACTGTTTTTT	CASSPRQGALEKLFF
many	TRBV7-6	TRBJ2-7	.	TGTGCCAGCTCAGCCCAAAGCCGCTACGAGCAGTACTTC	CASSAQSRYEQYF
many	TRBV12-3/TRBV12-4	TRBJ2-1	.	TGTGCCAGCAGGCGGAATGCGGAACGCAATGAGCAGTTCTTC	CASRRNAERNEQFF
many	TRBV7-6	TRBJ2-2	TRBD2	TGTGCCAGCAGCAAGGGACTAGCATACACCGGGGAGCTGTTTTTT	CASSKGLAYTGELFF
.	TRBV20-1	TRBJ1-3	.	TGCAGTGCTAGACCCCTTGGGGGGAACACCATATATTTT	CSARPLGGNTIYF
few	TRBV29-1	TRBJ2-7	TRBD1	TGCAGCGGAGGGACAGGGAGCTCCTACGAGCAGTACTTC	CSGGTGSSYEQYF
many	TRBV12-3/TRBV12-4	TRBJ2-1	.	TGTGCCAGCAGTTTAGTGAGACTCCTTTACAATGAGCAGTTCTTC	CASSLVRLLYNEQFF
few	TRBV20-1	TRBJ2-3	.	TGCAGTGCTAAGGGGACCCCCACAGATACGCAGTATTTT	CSAKGTPTDTQYF
.	TRBV15	TRBJ2-3	.	TGTGCCACCAGCAGGACTATCACAGATACGCAGTATTTT	CATSRTITDTQYF
many	TRBV9	TRBJ1-5	.	TGTGCCAGCAGCGTAGCTTTGGGCGGTGAGCCCCAGCATTTT	CASSVALGGEPQHF
few	TRBV25-1	TRBJ2-7	.	TGTGCCAGCAGTGATCAGGGGAGGACCTACGAGCAGTACTTC	CASSDQGRTYEQYF
many	TRBV24-1	TRBJ1-2	.	TGTGCCACCAGCCAGGGTTCGAACTATGGCTACACCTTC	CATSQGSNYGYTF
.	TRBV5-1	TRBJ2-7	.	TGCGCCAGCAGGGTCCAGGAGGCAAACGAGCAGTACTTC	CASRVQEANEQYF